The rows below give T cell receptor beta chains drawn from one sample of a study of beta chain features in type 1 diabetes. Sequenced by immunoSEQ multiplex PCR; TCRdb stores in-frame clones only, minus some. The sample lists around 180,000 clones; under 9.5% were seen once. Source material: central memory CD4+ T cells from blood. These receptors were collected from a man aged 18 to 30 with type 1 diabetes. CDR3s include the opening cysteine and the closing phenylalanine or tryptophan. Fields, in order: J gene, D gene, clone size, V gene, CDR3 DNA, CDR3 protein. D genes are given only for firm matches. The size entry is marked missing in some rows and otherwise reads once, few, many or a size class.

>TRBJ2-1|.|many|TRBV23-1
TGCGCCAGCAGTCAATCGCCCCCTGAGGATAAGTTCTTC
CASSQSPPEDKFF
>TRBJ2-2|.|few|TRBV27
TGTGCCAGCAGTTTATCGGGTGACAGGCGAGACACCGGGGAGCTGTTTTTT
CASSLSGDRRDTGELFF
>TRBJ2-7|TRBD1|few|TRBV28
TGTGCCAGCAGTTTAGGAGGACAGGGTCGCGAGCAGTACTTC
CASSLGGQGREQYF
>TRBJ2-1|TRBD2|.|TRBV19
TGTGCCAGTAGTACCCTGGCGGGAGCTGAGGATGAGCAGTTCTTC
CASSTLAGAEDEQFF
>TRBJ2-1|.|.|TRBV27
TGTGCCAGCAGATTAGCGCGGAGCTCCTACAATGAGCAGTTCTTC
CASRLARSSYNEQFF
>TRBJ2-3|.|few|TRBV2
TGTGCCAGCAGCGAATACAGGAGCCGGGATACGCAGTATTTT
CASSEYRSRDTQYF
>TRBJ2-7|.|many|TRBV10-2
TGCGCCAGCAGTGATGGGCGCGAGCAGTACTTC
CASSDGREQYF
>TRBJ1-2|TRBD1|.|TRBV28
TGTGCCAGCAGCAACGTAGCGGACAGGTACTATGGCTACACCTTC
CASSNVADRYYGYTF
>TRBJ2-7|TRBD1|.|TRBV18
TGTGCCAGCTCACCACGAAGCTCGGGACAGGGTGTTCTCGAGCAGTACTTC
CASSPRSSGQGVLEQYF
>TRBJ1-3|.|.|TRBV28
TGTGCCGGCAAGGGACACTCTGGAAACACCATATATTTT
CAGKGHSGNTIYF
>TRBJ1-5|.|.|TRBV7-2
TGTGCCAGCAGCTTAGCGTTCGGTCAGCCCCAGCATTTT
CASSLAFGQPQHF
>TRBJ2-7|.|few|TRBV28
TGTGCCAGCAGCCAAGGACACTACGAGCAGTACTTC
CASSQGHYEQYF
>TRBJ2-2|.|.|TRBV2
TGTGCCAGCGACAGATCCGCGCTGACCGGGGAGCTGTTTTTT
CASDRSALTGELFF
>TRBJ2-3|TRBD2|few|TRBV11-1
TGTGCCAGCAGCTTTGGGACAGGGAGGGGACTAGCGGACACAGATACGCAGTATTTT
CASSFGTGRGLADTDTQYF
>TRBJ1-2|.|.|TRBV5-5
TGTGCCAGCAGCACGGACACCAACTATGGCTACACCTTC
CASSTDTNYGYTF
>TRBJ2-5|.|.|TRBV11-2
TGTGCCAGCAGCTTAGTCGATAGCTTCGGGACCCAGTACTTC
CASSLVDSFGTQYF
>TRBJ1-4|.|.|TRBV5-1
TGCGCCAGCAGCTCGGACACAGGGATCAATGAAAAACTGTTTTTT
CASSSDTGINEKLFF
>TRBJ2-7|TRBD1|.|TRBV5-1
TGCGCCAGCAGCTTTGGGACAGTCTACGAGCAGTACTTC
CASSFGTVYEQYF
>TRBJ2-1|TRBD2|.|TRBV6-5
TGTGCCAGCAGTGAACTAGCGGAGGGGGGTGAGCAGTTCTTC
CASSELAEGGEQFF
>TRBJ2-1|TRBD1|few|TRBV5-1
TGCGCCAGCAGCGCGCGACAGGGCAGCTCCTACAATGAGCAGTTCTTC
CASSARQGSSYNEQFF
>TRBJ2-7|TRBD2|.|TRBV7-2
TGTGCCAGCGGTTGGACTAGCGGGGCCTACGAGCAGTACTTC
CASGWTSGAYEQYF
>TRBJ2-5|TRBD2|few|TRBV5-1
TGCGCCAGCCGGATTGCGGGAGTTGGGGAGACCCAGTACTTC
CASRIAGVGETQYF
>TRBJ2-5|TRBD2|few|TRBV2
TGTGCCAGCAGTGAAGATGGGACTAGGTACCAAGAGACCCAGTACTTC
CASSEDGTRYQETQYF
>TRBJ2-4|.|few|TRBV4-3
TGCGCCAGCAGCCAAGATCCAACAGGGATTGTCTTGGGCAAAAACATTCAGTACTTC
CASSQDPTGIVLGKNIQYF
>TRBJ1-5|TRBD1|.|TRBV28
TGTGCCAGCAGCCACGACAGGGGCGGAGGTCAGCCCCAGCATTTT
CASSHDRGGGQPQHF
>TRBJ1-3|.|many|TRBV9
TGTGCCAGCAGCCTTGCCGGGGTCTCGTCAAACACCATATATTTT
CASSLAGVSSNTIYF